The TCR beta chain described here comes from a study of blood T cell repertoires in COVID-19. Cohort placement rested on clinical history that participants reported themselves. The V and J ends lost 6 bases and 9 bases, in that order; junction bases with no gene match: 10. The length of the CDR3 is 12 residues. Germline V lookup: CDR1 SQVTM, CDR2 ANQGSEA. In the source study's methods: Estimates of nucleated cell counts were drawn from the amplification of reference gene primers. TCRdb's table, derived via immunoSEQ multiplex PCR, lists solely in-frame clones and lacks some. The D gene and trimming were derived from the DNA, and the V and J assignments and clone size from that table. Of some 140,000 clones in the sample, roughly 83% were seen once.

Sequenced sample: PBMCs or T cells enriched from blood (not recorded which). This TCR came from a man aged 50-59 years who had recovered from COVID-19. This chain connects TRBV29-1 to TRBJ1-2; 7 bases line up with TRBD1. The CDR3 loop reads CSVVRTGNRYTF. The CDR3 DNA is TGCAGCGTCGTAAGGACAGGCAACCGCTACACCTTC. Full variable domain (remainder filled in from reference TRBV29-1 and TRBJ1-2): SAVISQKPSRDICQRGTSLTIQCQVDSQVTMMFWYRQQPGQSLTLIATANQGSEATYESGFVIDKFPISRPNLTFSTLTVSNMSPEDSSIYLCSVVRTGNRYTFGSGTRLTVV.